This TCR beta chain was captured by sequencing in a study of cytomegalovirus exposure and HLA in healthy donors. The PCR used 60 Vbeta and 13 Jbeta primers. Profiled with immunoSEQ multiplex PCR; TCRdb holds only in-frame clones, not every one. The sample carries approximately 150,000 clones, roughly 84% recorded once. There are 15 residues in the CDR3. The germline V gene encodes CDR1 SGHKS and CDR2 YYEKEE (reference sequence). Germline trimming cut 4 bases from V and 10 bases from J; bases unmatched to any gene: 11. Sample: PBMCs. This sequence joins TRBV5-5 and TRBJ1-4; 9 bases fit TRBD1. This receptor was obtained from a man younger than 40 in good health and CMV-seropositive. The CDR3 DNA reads TGTGCCAGCAGCACCACAGGGGGCCCTCTAGGAAAACTGTTTTTT. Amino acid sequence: CASSTTGGPLGKLFF.